Below, one T cell receptor (beta chain) is given with its context. The CDR3 has 12 residues. V lost 9 bases, J lost 0 bases, and 8 bases lay in between. Germline lookup yields CDR1 LNHDA and CDR2 SQIVND (reference sequence). This specimen belongs to a study of blood T cell repertoires in COVID-19. Across the whole study: T cells, B-cell-depleted T cells, or PBMCs provided the cDNA or gDNA that served as material.

Original methodology: Reference gene primer amplification yielded estimated nucleated cell counts. Repertoires were generated with immunoSEQ multiplex PCR, while TCRdb's copy carries only in-frame clones and drops some. V and J calls and clone size come straight from that table; D and trimming were deduced from the DNA. The data contain 120,000 or so clones, about four fifths of them seen just once; the ten biggest clones take up about an eighth. This chain joins TRBV19 and TRBJ1-1; weak D call: TRBD1 (5 bases). The sequence derives from a man in his 60s with acute or convalescent COVID-19. The sample comprised peripheral blood. The CDR3 region has the DNA TGTGCCAGCGGCAGGGTGAACACTGAAGCTTTCTTT. This gives the protein CASGRVNTEAFF.